The T cell receptor beta chain under discussion was sequenced for a study of CD8+ T cells in alopecia areata. cDNA reverse transcribed from extracted RNA served as the sequencing template. The data were produced by immunoSEQ multiplex PCR, yet TCRdb's version contains in-frame clones alone and is incomplete. Among 79,000 or so clones, around 65% were seen once, and the ten largest hold 20% to 30%. The CDR3 has 17 amino acids. Germline assignment: CDR1 SGHTA and CDR2 FQGNSA. Trimming at V came to 3 bases and at J to 7 bases, leaving 11 bases not matched to a gene. Stated treatment: oral pan-JAK inhibitor, 5-10 mg twice daily.

J is TRBJ2-1 and V is TRBV7-2; TRBD2 aligns across 11 bases. The source material was CD8+ T cells sorted from blood, sampled at week 24, from a patient treated with tofacitinib. This TCR came from a human donor with alopecia areata. The CDR3 DNA is TGTGCCAGCAGCTTGGTCCCTTCTAGCGGGAGGCAGAATGAGCAGTTCTTC. Its protein is CASSLVPSSGRQNEQFF.